What follows are 21 T cell receptor beta chains derived from one specimen sequenced in a study of cytotoxic CD8 clonotypes in ibrutinib-treated CLL. The data were produced by immunoSEQ multiplex PCR, yet TCRdb's version contains in-frame clones alone and is incomplete. This table holds approximately 25,000 clones, roughly 71% found once. Here the sequenced sample was PBMCs, taken after 12 months of ibrutinib treatment. Every receptor here comes from a human donor with chronic lymphocytic leukemia.

The chain couples TRBV5-1 to TRBJ2-5, with no clear D. This CDR3 has 12 amino acids. Looked up from germline, CDR1 is SGHRS and CDR2 is YFSETQ. The ends were cut back, 4 bases at V and 3 bases at J, with 7 bases in the middle. The CDR3 sequence: CASSLVKETQYF. CDR3 nucleotides: TGCGCCAGCAGCCTTGTTAAAGAGACCCAGTACTTC.

This clone was counted only a few times. The chain has TRBV18 and TRBJ1-4, with D possibly matching TRBD1 (6 bases). V lost 3 bases and J 3 bases, leaving 11 bases between the germline ends. The CDR3 is made up of 15 amino acids. Germline V gene data show CDR1 as KGHSH and CDR2 as LQKENI. The CDR3 protein is CASSPEGEANEKLFF. CDR3 sequence (DNA): TGTGCCAGCTCACCGGAGGGGGAGGCTAATGAAAAACTGTTTTTT.

The J gene is TRBJ1-2, the V gene TRBV2; D remains unclear. V was trimmed by 6 bases and J by 0 bases, leaving 14 bases between them. This CDR3 contains 15 residues. From germline, CDR1 is SNHLY and CDR2 FYNNEI. In DNA, the CDR3 is TGTGCCAGCAGGGGAGGACTGCTCGCTAACTATGGCTACACCTTC. Translation: CASRGGLLANYGYTF.

This clone occurred a few times. This rearrangement joins TRBV29-1 to TRBJ1-1; D is perhaps TRBD1 (6 bases). V was clipped by 8 bases and J by 2 bases, with 18 bases between them. This CDR3 is 14 amino acids long. Germline V gene sequence: CDR1 SQVTM, CDR2 ANQGSEA. The chain's CDR3 is CSFETQGINTEAFF. The CDR3 nucleotides are TGCAGCTTCGAAACGCAGGGGATCAACACTGAAGCTTTCTTT.

The chain is built from TRBV28 and TRBJ1-6; D call uncertain. Germline V gene lookup returns CDR1 MDHEN and CDR2 SYDVKM. Trimming cost V 3 bases and J 6 bases, with 6 bases left between them. The CDR3 length is 13 residues. As DNA, the CDR3 is TGTGCCAGCAGTTTGGGCTTTAATTCACCCCTCCACTTT. Translating it yields CASSLGFNSPLHF.

J is TRBJ2-7 and V is TRBV18; weak D call: TRBD1 (5 bases). The CDR3 totals 13 residues. Germline V gene lookup returns CDR1 KGHSH and CDR2 LQKENI. The V and J ends lost 5 bases and 2 bases respectively, with 10 bases between them. In nucleotides, the CDR3 is TGTGCCAGCTCAAAACAGGAAACCTACGAGCAGTACTTC. It specifies CASSKQETYEQYF.

The V gene is TRBV21-1, the J gene TRBJ2-1; TRBD2 is taken as the D call from the table, unchecked against the DNA. TRBV21-1 is listed as a pseudogene. This CDR3 is 19 amino acids long. CDR3 protein: CASSPRGGSGETGYNEQFF. The CDR3 DNA reads TGTGCCAGCAGCCCCCGGGGAGGTAGCGGGGAGACGGGGTACAATGAGCAGTTCTTC.

This clone was found once. V usage is TRBV5-1 and J usage is TRBJ1-1; D may be TRBD1 (5 bases). V dropped 4 bases and J dropped 8 bases, with 15 bases sitting between them. The germline V gene has CDR1 SGHRS and CDR2 YFSETQ. This CDR3 has 13 amino acids. The CDR3 protein is CASSKDGQGEAFF. CDR3 sequence (DNA): TGCGCCAGCAGCAAGGACGGCCAGGGAGAAGCTTTCTTT.

The chain couples TRBV6-5 to TRBJ2-3, with D unresolved. Germline V CDR1 and CDR2: MNHEY, SVGAGI. The germline V and J ends were trimmed by 4 bases and 0 bases, with 8 bases remaining between them. The CDR3 is 14 amino acids. CDR3 loop: CASSLDPSTDTQYF. CDR3 DNA sequence: TGTGCCAGCAGTTTGGACCCTAGCACAGATACGCAGTATTTT.

V usage is TRBV19 and J usage is TRBJ1-2; possible D gene TRBD1, 5 bases. Trimming left V 3 bases short and J 4 bases short, with 12 bases between. The CDR3 has 14 amino acids. Germline V lookup: CDR1 LNHDA, CDR2 SQIVND (reference sequence). CDR3 sequence reads: CASSIDGARYGYTF. Here the CDR3 DNA reads TGTGCCAGTAGTATCGACGGGGCTCGCTATGGCTACACCTTC.

This clone was found a few times. The chain links TRBV5-1 to TRBJ1-3, with unresolved D. The V end was cut by 5 bases, the J end by 8 bases, with 8 bases between. The CDR3 is 11 amino acids. The germline V gene encodes CDR1 SGHRS and CDR2 YFSETQ. CDR3 nucleotide sequence: TGCGCCAGCAGTTCTGGGTACACCATATATTTT. Its translation: CASSSGYTIYF.

The chain carries TRBV18 and TRBJ2-5, with 8 bases identical to TRBD2. The ends lost 6 bases at V and 5 bases at J; junction bases unmatched: 11. The CDR3 runs 15 residues. Germline V lookup: CDR1 KGHSH, CDR2 LQKENI. The CDR3 is CASSPPGLEGETQYF. The CDR3 DNA reads TGTGCCAGCTCTCCTCCGGGACTAGAGGGGGAGACCCAGTACTTC.

CDR3 nucleotide sequence: TGTGCCAGCAGTGAGGAGCAAGGGCTAGCGGGGAGGTACGAGCAGTACTTC. Amino acid sequence: CASSEEQGLAGRYEQYF. The V call is TRBV6-1, the J call TRBJ2-7, with 9 bases fitting TRBD2. The J segment lost 4 bases and the V segment lost 3 bases, leaving 13 bases of the junction unmatched. This CDR3 has 17 residues. Germline assignment: CDR1 MNHNS and CDR2 SASEGT.

The CDR3 spells CASSLFVGAADTQYF. DNA of the CDR3: TGTGCCAGCAGCTTATTCGTCGGGGCGGCAGATACGCAGTATTTT. The rearrangement uses TRBV7-9 and TRBJ2-3; D may correspond to TRBD1 or TRBD2 (5 bases each). Trimming stripped 2 bases from V and 4 bases from J, with 13 bases between. This CDR3 has 15 residues. Germline CDR1 SEHNR, CDR2 FQNEAQ (reference sequence). Filled out from reference TRBV7-9 and TRBJ2-3, the complete variable domain reads DTGVSQNPRHKITKRGQNVTFRCDPISEHNRLYWYRQTLGQGPEFLTYFQNEAQLEKSRLLSDRFSAERPKGSFSTLEIQRTEQGDSAMYLCASSLFVGAADTQYFGPGTRLTVL.

This clone has more than one count but fewer than ten. CDR3 DNA: TGTGCCAGCACGGAACAGGGGAGGGGGATAGATTCACCCCTCCACTTT. Amino acids: CASTEQGRGIDSPLHF. The chain has TRBV14 and TRBJ1-6, with TRBD1 matching over 7 bases. Germline CDR1 and CDR2: SGHDN and FVKESK. Trimming cost V 7 bases and J 8 bases; bases outside gene matches: 14. The CDR3 runs 16 residues.

The CDR3 region has the DNA TGCGCCAGCAGCTTCGGGACAGCCCGCACAGATACGCAGTATTTT. Translating it yields CASSFGTARTDTQYF. The rearrangement uses TRBV5-1 and TRBJ2-3; 7 bases are a match to TRBD1. The length of the CDR3 is 15 residues. J was trimmed by 1 base and V by 2 bases; bases with no gene match: 4. CDR1 and CDR2 from the germline V gene are SGHRS and YFSETQ. The variable domain in full, completed from reference TRBV5-1 and TRBJ2-3, reads KAGVTQTPRYLIKTRGQQVTLSCSPISGHRSVSWYQQTPGQGLQFLFEYFSETQRNKGNFPGRFSGRQFSNSRSEMNVSTLELGDSALYLCASSFGTARTDTQYFGPGTRLTVL.

This clone was seen only once. This chain links TRBV5-6 with TRBJ1-3, with 8 bases fitting TRBD1. The junction had 8 bases not matched to a gene; V was cut back by 4 bases and J by 5 bases. Germline V CDR1 and CDR2: SGHDT, YYEEEE. This CDR3 has 15 amino acids. The CDR3 protein is CASSTPGTGRNTIYF. CDR3 sequence (DNA): TGTGCCAGCAGCACCCCCGGGACAGGTAGAAACACCATATATTTT. The whole variable domain, remainder taken from reference TRBV5-6 and TRBJ1-3, is DAGVTQSPTHLIKTRGQQVTLRCSPKSGHDTVSWYQQALGQGPQFIFQYYEEEERQRGNFPDRFSGHQFPNYSSELNVNALLLGDSALYLCASSTPGTGRNTIYFGEGSWLTVV.

V and J are TRBV30 and TRBJ1-2, with 11 bases fitting TRBD1. V gave up 6 bases and J gave up 2 bases; unmatched junction bases: 5. This CDR3 region has 14 residues. CDR1 and CDR2 from the germline V gene are GTSNPN and SVGIG (reference sequence). The CDR3 nucleotides are TGTGCCTGTGAACGGGACAGGGGGAACTATGGCTACACCTTC. Protein: CACERDRGNYGYTF.

This CDR3 reads CASKATGGGTGELFF. CDR3 nucleotides: TGTGCCAGCAAGGCGACAGGGGGAGGGACCGGGGAGCTGTTTTTT. The chain links TRBV2 to TRBJ2-2; 9 nucleotides line up with TRBD1. Losses at the gene ends were 7 bases for V and 5 bases for J; bases not matched to a gene: 8. The CDR3 spans 15 residues. The germline CDR1 and CDR2 sequences are SNHLY and FYNNEI.

The chain recombines TRBV11-2 with TRBJ2-7, with 8 bases that match TRBD1. Per the germline V gene, CDR1 is SGHAT and CDR2 is FQNNGV. The CDR3 is made up of 15 amino acids. V was pared by 4 bases and J by 1 base, with 6 bases of the junction left unmatched. The CDR3 loop reads CASSYGQGGSYEQYF. CDR3 nucleotide sequence: TGTGCCAGCAGCTACGGACAGGGTGGGTCCTACGAGCAGTACTTC. Together with reference TRBV11-2 and TRBJ2-7, the CDR3 gives the full variable domain: EAGVAQSPRYKIIEKRQSVAFWCNPISGHATLYWYQQILGQGPKLLIQFQNNGVVDDSQLPKDRFSAERLKGVDSTLKIQPAKLEDSAVYLCASSYGQGGSYEQYFGPGTRLTVT.

The chain uses TRBV30 and TRBJ1-1; no clear D. Trimming took 2 bases from V and 6 from J, leaving 19 bases between them. This CDR3 has 15 residues. Germline CDR1 is GTSNPN and CDR2 is SVGIG (reference sequence). The CDR3 DNA sequence: TGTGCCTGGAGTCGTACCGGTCCGGGAGGACCTGAAGCTTTCTTT. This encodes CAWSRTGPGGPEAFF. The entire variable domain, with the rest obtained from reference TRBV30 and TRBJ1-1, is as follows: SQTIHQWPATLVQPVGSPLSLECTVEGTSNPNLYWYRQAAGRGLQLLFYSVGIGQISSEVPQNLSASRPQDRQFILSSKKLLLSDSGFYLCAWSRTGPGGPEAFFGQGTRLTVV.